This TCR beta chain was sequenced for a study of blood T cell repertoires in COVID-19. Study-level information: Both acute and convalescent COVID-19 samples were obtained from the United States, Italy and Spain. T cells, B-cell-depleted T cells, or PBMCs provided the cDNA or gDNA that served as material.

CDR3 length: 16 residues. Germline V CDR1 and CDR2: MGHRA, YSYEKL. J lost 3 bases, V lost 0 bases, and 4 bases had no gene match. In the study's own analysis: Estimates of nucleated cell counts were drawn from the amplification of reference gene primers. Using immunoSEQ multiplex PCR, the repertoire was profiled, and TCRdb retains in-frame clones only, with some absent. D and trimming were read from the DNA, whereas the V and J calls and clone size are those reported in that table. The repertoire holds about 260,000 clones, with almost 90% as singletons. Only one count was recorded for this clone. Seattle researchers signed up patients amid active infection and tracked them longitudinally.

The chain links TRBV4-1 to TRBJ2-7; 11 bases match TRBD1. The sequenced sample was peripheral blood. The origin of this receptor is a woman aged 30 to 39 with COVID-19, enrolled during active disease. CDR3 sequence (DNA): TGCGCCAGCAGCCAAGATCCGGACAGGGGGCGCTACGAGCAGTACTTC. It encodes CASSQDPDRGRYEQYF.